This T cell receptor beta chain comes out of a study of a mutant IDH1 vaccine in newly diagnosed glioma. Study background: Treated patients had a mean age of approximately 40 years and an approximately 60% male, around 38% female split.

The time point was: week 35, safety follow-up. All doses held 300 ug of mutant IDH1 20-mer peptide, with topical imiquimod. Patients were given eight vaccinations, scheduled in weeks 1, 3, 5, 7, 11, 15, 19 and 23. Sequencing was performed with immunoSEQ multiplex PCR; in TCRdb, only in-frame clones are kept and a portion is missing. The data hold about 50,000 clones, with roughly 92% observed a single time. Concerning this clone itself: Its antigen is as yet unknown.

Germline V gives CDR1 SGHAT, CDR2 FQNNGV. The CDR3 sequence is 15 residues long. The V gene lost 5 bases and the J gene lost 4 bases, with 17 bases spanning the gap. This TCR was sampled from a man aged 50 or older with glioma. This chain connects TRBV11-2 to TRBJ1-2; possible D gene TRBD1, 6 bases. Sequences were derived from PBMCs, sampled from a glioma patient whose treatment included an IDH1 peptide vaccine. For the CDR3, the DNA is TGTGCCAGCAGCCACCCGACAGGAGAAAGCTATGGCTACACCTTC. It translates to CASSHPTGESYGYTF.